The 5 T cell receptor beta chains below all came from one sample that was sequenced in a study of blood T cells in healthy people across ages. It was with a sample-barcoded 5' primer and a J-beta primer mix that a second PCR of about 6 to 12 cycles was run. MiXCR, applied by TCRdb to the 5' RACE reads, yields one record per CDR3 protein. Counted here are about 1.5 million distinct CDR3 sequences, 35% to 45% occurring once; the ten biggest clones make up 7.9%. Sequencing was performed on blood. These receptors were obtained from a woman aged 18-29 years in good health.

This clonotype was recorded a few times. This rearrangement joins TRBV7-8 to TRBJ2-5; 9 nucleotides match TRBD2. This CDR3 comprises 18 residues. Germline assignment: CDR1 SGHVS and CDR2 FQNEAQ. J lost 4 bases, V lost 5 bases, and 17 bases had no gene match. The CDR3 reads CASSARTISGRGPETQYF. The CDR3 nucleotides read TGTGCCAGCAGCGCCCGGACCATTAGCGGGAGAGGCCCAGAGACCCAGTACTTC.

The rearrangement uses TRBV7-3 and TRBJ2-7; TRBD2 aligns across 12 bases. Germline-derived CDR1 and CDR2 are SGHTA and FQGTGA. The V and J ends lost 5 bases and 7 bases, in that order; junction bases with no gene match: 9. This CDR3 comprises 15 residues. The CDR3 bases are TGTGCCAGCAGCCCGGGACTAGCGGGTAGGAATGAGCAGTACTTC. This gives the protein CASSPGLAGRNEQYF.

This clonotype was observed a few times. This chain connects TRBV12-3 or TRBV12-4 to TRBJ2-1; the D gene is possibly TRBD2 (5 bases). The CDR3 extends over 14 amino acids. Trimming cost V 1 base and J 5 bases, with 9 bases left between them. The CDR3 sequence: CASSLGAENNEQFF. The CDR3 DNA follows: TGTGCCAGCAGTTTAGGAGCGGAGAACAATGAGCAGTTCTTC.

This clonotype was detected only a few times. This sequence joins TRBV5-1 and TRBJ2-7; D may be TRBD1 or TRBD2 (5 bases each). Between the trimmed V and J ends, which lost 6 bases and 0 bases, there was a span of 10 bases. The CDR3 contains 13 residues. From germline, CDR1 is SGHRS and CDR2 YFSETQ. The DNA for the CDR3 is TGCGCCAGCACGGGGCTATTCTCCTACGAGCAGTACTTC. Protein product: CASTGLFSYEQYF.

CDR3 nucleotides: TGTGCCAGCAGTAACAACTACTATGGCTACACCTTC. Its translation: CASSNNYYGYTF. The V gene is TRBV6-6, the J gene TRBJ1-2; D not certain. Trimming took off 5 bases at V and 3 bases at J, with 7 bases between the two ends. The length of the CDR3 is 12 residues. Germline CDR1 and CDR2: MNHNY and SVGAGI (reference sequence).